The rows below give T cell receptor beta chains drawn from one sample of a study of blood T cell repertoires in COVID-19. The data were produced by immunoSEQ multiplex PCR, yet TCRdb's version contains in-frame clones alone and is incomplete. Seen here are about 200,000 clones, about 86% observed once, and the top ten hold about 8.1%. Sequences were obtained from peripheral blood. All receptors come from a woman in her 50s with acute or convalescent COVID-19. Both conserved end residues are part of each CDR3. Fields, in order: J gene, D gene, V gene, clone size, CDR3 DNA, CDR3 protein. The D gene is left open where the match is weak. Expanded clones get a size class; other rows say once, few or many, or leave the size out.

>TRBJ2-5|TRBD2|TRBV6-5|.
TGTGCCAGCAGTTACTCAACTAGCGGGACAGGAGAGACCCAGTACTTC
CASSYSTSGTGETQYF
>TRBJ1-2|.|TRBV30|.
TGTGCCTTACCCCGGGGGGGACCTTATGGCTACACCTTC
CALPRGGPYGYTF
>TRBJ1-4|TRBD1|TRBV19|once
TGTGCCAGTAGCCCGGACAGGGCCTTAGGAGAAAAACTGTTTTTT
CASSPDRALGEKLFF
>TRBJ2-3|TRBD2|TRBV19|once
TGTGCCAGTAGCCTAATGGGGACTAGCGGTCACACAGATACGCAGTATTTT
CASSLMGTSGHTDTQYF
>TRBJ1-1|TRBD1|TRBV6-1|.
TGTGCCAGCAGTGAGTGGGGACAGTCGAACACTGAAGCTTTCTTT
CASSEWGQSNTEAFF
>TRBJ1-1|.|TRBV28|.
TGTGCCAGCAGTTTACCCCTGAGGACTGAAGCTTTCTTT
CASSLPLRTEAFF
>TRBJ1-5|TRBD1|TRBV2|.
TGTGCCAGCAGTGAAGCCGGGACAGTGGTGGGTCAGCCCCAGCATTTT
CASSEAGTVVGQPQHF
>TRBJ2-1|TRBD2|TRBV15|.
TGTGCCACCAGCAGTTATGGGACTAGCGGGATCGATGAGCAGTTCTTC
CATSSYGTSGIDEQFF
>TRBJ1-5|TRBD1|TRBV15|.
TGTGCCACCAGCAGAGATCCTGGGACAGTTCAGCATTTT
CATSRDPGTVQHF
>TRBJ2-3|TRBD2|TRBV5-1|.
TGCGCCAGCAACCTAGCGGGAGGGATAGATACGCAGTATTTT
CASNLAGGIDTQYF
>TRBJ2-7|TRBD2|TRBV2|few
TGTGCCAGCGGACTAGCACCAAACTCCTACGAGCAGTACTTC
CASGLAPNSYEQYF
>TRBJ1-2|.|TRBV25-1|.
TGTGCCAGCAGTGAATATAGTGGCTACACCTTC
CASSEYSGYTF
>TRBJ1-2|.|TRBV29-1|once
TGCAGCGTTGAAGATCCCCGTGGCCTCCACCTCTATGGCTACACCTTC
CSVEDPRGLHLYGYTF
>TRBJ2-7|.|TRBV7-3|.
TGTGCCAGCAGCTTAATTACACCACAATCAAGCTCCTACGAGCAGTACTTC
CASSLITPQSSSYEQYF
>TRBJ1-1|.|TRBV30|.
TGTGCCTGGAGACAGGAAAACACTGAAGCTTTCTTT
CAWRQENTEAFF
>TRBJ1-6|.|TRBV3-1/TRBV3-2|.
TGTGCCAGCAGCCGAGGACAGAGTAATTCACCCCTCCACTTT
CASSRGQSNSPLHF
>TRBJ1-5|TRBD1|TRBV6-6|.
TGTGCCAGCAGTTACTCGGCAGGGGGTGGAGGTCAGCCCCAGCATTTT
CASSYSAGGGGQPQHF
>TRBJ1-4|.|TRBV6-5|.
TGTGCCAGCACGGTCACCCCAACTAATGAAAAACTGTTTTTT
CASTVTPTNEKLFF
>TRBJ2-2|.|TRBV14|.
TGTGCCAGGGGGGAGGACGGACGTACGAACACCGGGGAGCTGTTTTTT
CARGEDGRTNTGELFF
>TRBJ2-1|TRBD2|TRBV2|.
TGTGCCAGCAGTGATGGTCTAGCGGGAGGTAATGAGCAGTTCTTC
CASSDGLAGGNEQFF
>TRBJ2-2|.|TRBV15|.
TGTGCCACCAGCAGAGGGACAGTGAACACCGGGGAGCTGTTTTTT
CATSRGTVNTGELFF
>TRBJ1-1|.|TRBV30|.
TGTGCCTGGATAAGGTCAGCGATGAACACTGAAGCTTTCTTT
CAWIRSAMNTEAFF
>TRBJ2-7|TRBD2|TRBV15|few
TGTGCCACCAGCAGAGATAGATTAGGTCTAGCGGGTTCCTACGAGCAGTACTTC
CATSRDRLGLAGSYEQYF
>TRBJ1-6|.|TRBV6-4|.
TGTGCCAGCAAAGAGACAGGCTATAATTCACCCCTCCACTTT
CASKETGYNSPLHF
>TRBJ2-2|.|TRBV6-6|once
TGTGCCAGCATTCTCGAGCGGAGCGGGGAGCTGTTTTTT
CASILERSGELFF
>TRBJ1-1|TRBD1|TRBV10-2|.
TGCGCCAGCAGGGGGGACAGAATCGTGAACACTGAAGCTTTCTTT
CASRGDRIVNTEAFF
>TRBJ2-5|.|TRBV7-8|.
TGTGCCAGCAATCAGGGAAGGCAGGTTCGCCTACAAGAGACCCAGTACTTC
CASNQGRQVRLQETQYF
>TRBJ1-1|.|TRBV6-5|.
TGTGCCAGCAGTTACGACAATCTTTCTGAAGCTTTCTTT
CASSYDNLSEAFF
>TRBJ2-3|.|TRBV11-2|.
TGTGCCAGCAGCTTAGGGGGAGGCGGAAGCACAGATACGCAGTATTTT
CASSLGGGGSTDTQYF
>TRBJ2-5|TRBD1|TRBV28|.
TGTGCCAGCAGCTCCAAGATAGGACAGGGGATCAAGACCCAGTACTTC
CASSSKIGQGIKTQYF
>TRBJ2-1|TRBD2|TRBV27|.
TGTGCCAGCAGCCTACTAGCGCTTAGCTCCTACAATGAGCAGTTCTTC
CASSLLALSSYNEQFF
>TRBJ2-5|TRBD2|TRBV27|.
TGTGCCAGCAGCCGCGGACTAGCGGGGTGGACTAGAGAGACCCAGTACTTC
CASSRGLAGWTRETQYF
>TRBJ2-1|.|TRBV24-1|.
TGTGCCACCAGTGAACGAACTTCCTACAATGAGCAGTTCTTC
CATSERTSYNEQFF
>TRBJ2-7|TRBD2|TRBV27|.
TGTGCCAGCAGTCGCGGGGGGCAGGGAAGCTACGAGCAGTACTTC
CASSRGGQGSYEQYF
>TRBJ2-2|.|TRBV9|.
TGTGCCAGCAGCTCTCCTCCCGGCGTCCTAGACACCGGGGAGCTGTTTTTT
CASSSPPGVLDTGELFF
>TRBJ2-5|.|TRBV15|once
TGTGCCACCAGCAGAGCCCTGACTGACCCAGGGGAGACCCAGTACTTC
CATSRALTDPGETQYF
>TRBJ1-4|TRBD1|TRBV24-1|.
TGTGCCACCAGTGATTTCCGGACAGGGCCTAATGAAAAACTGTTTTTT
CATSDFRTGPNEKLFF
>TRBJ1-6|TRBD1|TRBV5-4|.
TGTGCCAGCAGCTTTGGAGGGGGCACGAATTCACCCCTCCACTTT
CASSFGGGTNSPLHF
>TRBJ1-6|.|TRBV21-1|.
TGTGCCAGCAGCAAAGGGGCAGAGACGAACCCGAGCTCCTATAATTCACCCCTCCACTTT
CASSKGAETNPSSYNSPLHF
>TRBJ1-1|.|TRBV6-5|.
TGTGCCAGCACGGACAGGAACACTGAAGCTTTCTTT
CASTDRNTEAFF
>TRBJ2-2|TRBD2|TRBV5-6|.
TGTGCCAGCAGCTGGAAGCGGGAGGCGGTTCGAGGGGAGCTGTTTTTT
CASSWKREAVRGELFF
>TRBJ2-7|TRBD2|TRBV29-1|once
TGCAGCGGAGTAGCGGGACTGAACGAGCAGTACTTC
CSGVAGLNEQYF
>TRBJ2-7|.|TRBV30|.
TGTGCCTGGAGGGTACGGCGGGAAAGGGGCTACGAGCAGTACTTC
CAWRVRRERGYEQYF
>TRBJ2-7|.|TRBV5-1|.
TGCGCCAGCAGCTTGTACGGAGAAGACGAGCAGTACTTC
CASSLYGEDEQYF
>TRBJ2-5|.|TRBV28|.
TGTGCCAGCAGTTCACCTGTCGAGCTAAAGTTGTTAGAGACCCAGTACTTC
CASSSPVELKLLETQYF
>TRBJ2-7|TRBD1|TRBV12-5|.
TGTGCTAGTGGTTTGGTACTCGGGTCAGGGGGCTTTTACTTC
CASGLVLGSGGFYF
>TRBJ1-6|TRBD1|TRBV6-1|.
TGTGCCAGCAGTGATCCAGGACAGGGCTCGAATTCACCCCTCCACTTT
CASSDPGQGSNSPLHF
>TRBJ2-7|TRBD2|TRBV10-1|.
TGCGCCAGCAGTCCCGCTAGCGGGAACTACGAGCAGTACTTC
CASSPASGNYEQYF
>TRBJ1-6|TRBD1|TRBV19|.
TGTGCCAGTAGTATACCACAGGGGCTTGGATCACCCCTCCACTTT
CASSIPQGLGSPLHF
>TRBJ2-2|.|TRBV27|.
TGTGCCAGCAGGCAGGGTGTGGACGCCGGGGAGCTGTTTTTT
CASRQGVDAGELFF
>TRBJ2-7|.|TRBV25-1|.
TGTGCCAGCAGTGCGCCTTTCCGGGACTTCTCCTACGAGCAGTACTTC
CASSAPFRDFSYEQYF
>TRBJ1-2|.|TRBV7-9|.
TGTGCCAGCAGCTTAGATGGGGGCGCCGTCTATGGCTACACCTTC
CASSLDGGAVYGYTF
>TRBJ2-3|TRBD2|TRBV7-2|.
TGTGCCAGCAACTATGGACTAGCGGGAGGGAGGGAGTATTTT
CASNYGLAGGREYF